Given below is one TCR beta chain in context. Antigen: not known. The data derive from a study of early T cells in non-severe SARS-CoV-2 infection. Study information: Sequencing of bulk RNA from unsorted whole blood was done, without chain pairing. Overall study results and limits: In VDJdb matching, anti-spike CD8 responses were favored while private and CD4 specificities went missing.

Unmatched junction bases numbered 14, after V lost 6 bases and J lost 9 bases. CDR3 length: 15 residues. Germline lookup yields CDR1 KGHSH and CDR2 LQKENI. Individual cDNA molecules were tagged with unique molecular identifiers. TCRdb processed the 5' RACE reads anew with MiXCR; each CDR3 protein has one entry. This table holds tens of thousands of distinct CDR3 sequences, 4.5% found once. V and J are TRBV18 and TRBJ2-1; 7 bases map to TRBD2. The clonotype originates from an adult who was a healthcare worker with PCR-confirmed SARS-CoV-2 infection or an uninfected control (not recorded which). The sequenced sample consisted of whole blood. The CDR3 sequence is CASSPLADDNAEQFF. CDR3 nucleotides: TGTGCCAGCTCCCCTCTAGCGGACGATAACGCTGAGCAGTTCTTC.